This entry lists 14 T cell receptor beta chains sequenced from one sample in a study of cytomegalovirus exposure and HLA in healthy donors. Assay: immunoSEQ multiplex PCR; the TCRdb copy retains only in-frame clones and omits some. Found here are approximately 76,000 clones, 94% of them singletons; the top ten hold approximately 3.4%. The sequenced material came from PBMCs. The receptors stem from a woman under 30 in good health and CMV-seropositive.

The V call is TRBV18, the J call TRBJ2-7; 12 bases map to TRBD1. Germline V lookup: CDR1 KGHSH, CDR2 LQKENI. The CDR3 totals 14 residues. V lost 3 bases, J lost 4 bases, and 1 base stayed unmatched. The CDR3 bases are TGTGCCAGCTCACCGGGACAGGGGGCGTACGAGCAGTACTTC. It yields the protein CASSPGQGAYEQYF.

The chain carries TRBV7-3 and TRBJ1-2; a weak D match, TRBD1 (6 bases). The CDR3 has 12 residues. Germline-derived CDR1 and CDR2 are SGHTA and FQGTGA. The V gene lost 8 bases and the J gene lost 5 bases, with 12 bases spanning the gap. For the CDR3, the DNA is TGTGCCAGCCCCAGGGGTGAATATGGCTACACCTTC. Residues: CASPRGEYGYTF.

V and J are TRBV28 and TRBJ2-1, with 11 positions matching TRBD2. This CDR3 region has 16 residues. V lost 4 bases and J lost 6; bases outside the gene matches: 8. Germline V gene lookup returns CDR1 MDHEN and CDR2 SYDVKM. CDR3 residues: CASSSPGTSGPNEQFF. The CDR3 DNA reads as TGTGCCAGCAGTTCCCCCGGGACTAGCGGCCCCAATGAGCAGTTCTTC. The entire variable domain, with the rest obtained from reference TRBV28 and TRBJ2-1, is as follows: DVKVTQSSRYLVKRTGEKVFLECVQDMDHENMFWYRQDPGLGLRLIYFSYDVKMKEKGDIPEGYSVSREKKERFSLILESASTNQTSMYLCASSSPGTSGPNEQFFGPGTRLTVL.

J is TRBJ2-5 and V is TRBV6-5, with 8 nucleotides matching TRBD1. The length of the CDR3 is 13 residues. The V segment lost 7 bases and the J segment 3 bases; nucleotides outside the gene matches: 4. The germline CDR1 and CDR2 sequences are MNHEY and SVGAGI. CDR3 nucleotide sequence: TGTGCCAGCACAACAGGGGGGAAAGAGACCCAGTACTTC. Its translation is CASTTGGKETQYF.

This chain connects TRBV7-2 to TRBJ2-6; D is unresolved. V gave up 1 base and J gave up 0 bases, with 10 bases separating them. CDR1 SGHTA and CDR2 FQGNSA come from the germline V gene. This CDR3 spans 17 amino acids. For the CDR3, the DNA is TGTGCCAGCAGCTTAGGAGGCCCTTCCTCTGGGGCCAACGTCCTGACTTTC. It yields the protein CASSLGGPSSGANVLTF.

The CDR3 is CASSPGGNSYEQYF. In DNA, the CDR3 is TGTGCCAGCTCACCTGGGGGGAACTCCTACGAGCAGTACTTC. This chain uses TRBV18 with TRBJ2-7, with D possibly matching TRBD2 (6 bases). With 3 bases removed from V and 0 bases from J, the gap between germline ends came to 9 bases. CDR1 and CDR2 from the germline V gene are KGHSH and LQKENI. CDR3 length equals 14 residues.

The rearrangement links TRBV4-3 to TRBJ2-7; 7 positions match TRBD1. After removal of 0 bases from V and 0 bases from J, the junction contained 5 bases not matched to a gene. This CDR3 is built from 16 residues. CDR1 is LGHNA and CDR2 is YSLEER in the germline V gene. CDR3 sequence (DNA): TGCGCCAGCAGCCAAGACTGGGCAGGGGGCTCCTACGAGCAGTACTTC. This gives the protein CASSQDWAGGSYEQYF.

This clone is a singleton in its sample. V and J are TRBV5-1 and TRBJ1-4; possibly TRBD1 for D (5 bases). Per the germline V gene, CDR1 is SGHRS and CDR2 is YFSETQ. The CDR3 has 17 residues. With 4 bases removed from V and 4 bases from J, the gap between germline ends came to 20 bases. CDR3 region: CASSEAGRSFDNEKLFF. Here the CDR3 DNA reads TGCGCCAGCAGCGAAGCGGGACGGAGCTTTGATAATGAAAAACTGTTTTTT.

CDR3: CASRVRAGAGYNEQFF. Here the CDR3 DNA reads TGTGCCAGCAGGGTACGGGCGGGGGCCGGCTACAATGAGCAGTTCTTC. The chain employs TRBV2 and TRBJ2-1; TRBD2 is a possible D gene (7 bases). Deletions cut 6 bases from V and 3 bases from J, with 18 bases between. The V gene's germline CDR1 is SNHLY and CDR2 FYNNEI. The CDR3 has 16 residues. The full variable domain, in which reference TRBV2 and TRBJ2-1 provide the parts outside the CDR3, is EPEVTQTPSHQVTQMGQEVILRCVPISNHLYFYWYRQILGQKVEFLVSFYNNEISEKSEIFDDQFSVERPDGSNFTLKIRSTKLEDSAMYFCASRVRAGAGYNEQFFGPGTRLTVL.

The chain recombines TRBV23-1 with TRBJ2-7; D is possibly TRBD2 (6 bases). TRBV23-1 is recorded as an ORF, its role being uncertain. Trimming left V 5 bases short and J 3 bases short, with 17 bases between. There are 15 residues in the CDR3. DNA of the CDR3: TGCGCCAGCAGTGCCCTTAGTGCTAGCGTCTACGAGCAGTACTTC. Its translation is CASSALSASVYEQYF.

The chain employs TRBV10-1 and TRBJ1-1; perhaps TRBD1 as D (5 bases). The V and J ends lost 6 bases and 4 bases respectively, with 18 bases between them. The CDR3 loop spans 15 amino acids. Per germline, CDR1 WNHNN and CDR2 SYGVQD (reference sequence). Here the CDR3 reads CASRDRGGSGTEAFF. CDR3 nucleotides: TGCGCCAGCAGGGACCGGGGGGGAAGCGGCACTGAAGCTTTCTTT.

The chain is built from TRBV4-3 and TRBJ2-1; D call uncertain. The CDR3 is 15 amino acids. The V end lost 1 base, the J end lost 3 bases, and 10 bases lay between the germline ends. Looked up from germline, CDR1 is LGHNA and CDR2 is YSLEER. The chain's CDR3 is CASSQGLYDYNEQFF. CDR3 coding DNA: TGCGCCAGCAGCCAAGGACTTTACGACTACAATGAGCAGTTCTTC.

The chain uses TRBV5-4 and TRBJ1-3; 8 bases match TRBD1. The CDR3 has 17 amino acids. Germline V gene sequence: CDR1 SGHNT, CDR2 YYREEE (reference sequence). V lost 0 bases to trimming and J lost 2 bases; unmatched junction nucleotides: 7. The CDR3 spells CASSLGQGAGPGNTIYF. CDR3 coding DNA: TGTGCCAGCAGCTTGGGGCAGGGGGCAGGCCCTGGAAACACCATATATTTT.

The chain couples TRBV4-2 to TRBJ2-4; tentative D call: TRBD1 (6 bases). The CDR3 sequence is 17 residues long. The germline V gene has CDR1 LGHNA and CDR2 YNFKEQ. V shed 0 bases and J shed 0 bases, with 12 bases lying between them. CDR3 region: CASSQDPDRVAKNIQYF. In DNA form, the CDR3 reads TGTGCCAGCAGCCAAGATCCGGACAGAGTAGCCAAAAACATTCAGTACTTC.